This T cell receptor (beta chain) was documented in a study of T cells after yellow fever vaccination. Study-level information: Fractions containing few cells were prepared with SMART-Seq v4 Ultra Low Input.

Notes on the study in general: Secondary responses were weaker yet peaked faster, day 5 versus 15. Reappearance after the booster was observed for most primary-vaccination clones (roughly 97% CD4, almost 90% CD8). There was a small share of clonotypes that showed up in both the CD4 and CD8 compartments.

MiXCR, run by TCRdb on the 5' RACE reads, gives a single entry per CDR3 protein. The sample gives some 120,000 distinct CDR3 sequences, about 16% of which show up once; 35% to 45% is in the top ten. This clonotype was recorded a few times. Its antigen is unknown. With 4 bases clipped from V and 0 bases from J, the junction kept 3 bases outside the gene matches. Germline V gene sequence: CDR1 MGHRA, CDR2 YSYEKL. The CDR3 length is 16 residues. Sequences were derived from CD8+ T cells sorted from PBMCs, sampled 5 days after the yellow fever booster vaccination. The chain joins TRBV4-1 to TRBJ2-2; 9 bases map to TRBD2. This sequence originates from a man aged 18-30 years who received the YFV17D yellow fever vaccine. The CDR3 DNA reads as TGCGCCAGCAGCCTCAGCGGGGGGTCGAACACCGGGGAGCTGTTTTTT. Amino acid sequence: CASSLSGGSNTGELFF.